This T cell receptor (beta chain) stems from a study of Ad26.COV2.S vaccination and SARS-CoV-2 variants. Specified treatment: some 19 received Ad26.COV2.S at low or high dose, single or two shots; 5 received placebo; per-sample allocation not given. Sampling happened 63 days after the first vaccine or placebo injection. The ends were cut back, 1 base at V and 5 bases at J, with 9 bases in the middle. The CDR3 sequence is 14 residues long. In germline, CDR1 is SGHVS, CDR2 FQNEAQ. Produced via immunoSEQ multiplex PCR; TCRdb's table is partial and in-frame only. The data show some 640,000 clones, approximately 88% seen once.

This receptor was identified in a person between 18 and 59 years old who received the Ad26.COV2.S COVID-19 vaccine or a placebo. The rearrangement uses TRBV7-8 and TRBJ1-5; the D is unclear. The sample here was peripheral blood, taken in a trial of Ad26.COV2.S vaccine versus placebo. CDR3 coding DNA: TGTGCCAGCAGCTTAGTCGGGTCAGATCAGCCCCAGCATTTT. Encoded protein: CASSLVGSDQPQHF. The full variable domain, completed using reference TRBV7-8 and TRBJ1-5, is GAGVSQSPRYKVAKRGQDVALRCDPISGHVSLFWYQQALGQGPEFLTYFQNEAQLDKSGLPSDRFFAERPEGSVSTLKIQRTQQEDSAVYLCASSLVGSDQPQHFGDGTRLSIL.